Below are 2 T cell receptor beta chains sequenced from a single sample in a study of Ad26.COV2.S vaccination and SARS-CoV-2 variants. As to treatment: roughly 18 received Ad26.COV2.S at low or high dose, single or two shots; about 5 received placebo; per-sample allocation not given. Repertoires come from day 63 after the first vaccine or placebo injection. The method was immunoSEQ multiplex PCR; TCRdb's version includes in-frame clones alone and lacks a portion of them. The sample lists 200,000 to 250,000 clones, over 75% seen once, with about 10% in the top ten. This sample comprised peripheral blood, obtained in a trial of Ad26.COV2.S vaccine versus placebo. The receptors originated from a person aged 18-65 years who received the Ad26.COV2.S COVID-19 vaccine or a placebo.

CDR3: CASISDSSGNTIYF. The CDR3, as DNA: TGTGCCAGCATTTCGGACAGCTCTGGAAACACCATATATTTT. The chain combines TRBV21-1 with TRBJ1-3; TRBD1 is taken as the D call from the table, unchecked against the DNA. TRBV21-1 is annotated as a pseudogene. CDR3 length equals 14 residues.

The chain recombines TRBV19 with TRBJ1-2; TRBD1 agrees at 7 bases. CDR1 LNHDA and CDR2 SQIVND come from the germline V gene (reference sequence). Losses at the gene ends were 5 bases for V and 8 bases for J; bases not matched to a gene: 11. The CDR3 has 14 residues. In DNA, the CDR3 is TGTGCCAGTAGTCCGAGGACAGGCTTAAACGGCTACACCTTC. This encodes CASSPRTGLNGYTF.